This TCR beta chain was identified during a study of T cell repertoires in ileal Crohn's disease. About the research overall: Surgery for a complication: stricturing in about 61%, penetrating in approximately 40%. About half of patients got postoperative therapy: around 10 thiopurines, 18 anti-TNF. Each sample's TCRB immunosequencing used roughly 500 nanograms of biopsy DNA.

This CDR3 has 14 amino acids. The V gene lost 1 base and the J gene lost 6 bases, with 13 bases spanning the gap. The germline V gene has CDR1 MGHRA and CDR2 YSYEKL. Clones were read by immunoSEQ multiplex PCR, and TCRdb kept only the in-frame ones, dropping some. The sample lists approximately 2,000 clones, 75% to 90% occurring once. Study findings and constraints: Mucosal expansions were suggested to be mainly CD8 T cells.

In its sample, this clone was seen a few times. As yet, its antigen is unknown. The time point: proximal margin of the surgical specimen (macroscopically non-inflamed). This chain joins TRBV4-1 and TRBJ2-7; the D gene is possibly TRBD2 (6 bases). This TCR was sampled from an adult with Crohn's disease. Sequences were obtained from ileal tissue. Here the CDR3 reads CASSQGDSRREQYF. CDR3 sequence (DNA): TGCGCCAGCAGCCAAGGGGACTCCCGGCGCGAGCAGTACTTC.